The present TCR beta chain was sequenced within a study of PD-L1 blockade in urothelial cancer. On the study more broadly: Study patients had been treated with 0 to 3 previous chemotherapy regimens. Blood analysis was done at 3 weeks (second dose) and 6 weeks after treatment began. Median T cell yield per blood sample was 110,000 to 150,000 cells. Study-wide findings and caveats: When measured at 3 weeks, tumor-associated blood clones expanded more in durable-benefit patients.

The trim removed 3 bases at V and 6 bases at J, leaving 5 bases unmatched. The CDR3 runs to 16 residues. Germline lookup yields CDR1 MNHEY and CDR2 SMNVEV (reference sequence). Sequenced by immunoSEQ multiplex PCR; TCRdb stores in-frame clones only, minus some. The sample comprises about 39,000 clones, roughly 91% of which are singletons, and about 1.9% rests with the top ten. Points on this clone: What it recognizes is unknown.

The TCR was taken from a man between 60 and 75 years old with urothelial cancer. This rearrangement joins TRBV27 to TRBJ2-7, with 16 bases fitting TRBD2. The specimen comprised PBMCs, sampled around atezolizumab (anti-PD-L1) treatment. CDR3 protein: CASSLRGLAGGIEQYF. The CDR3 DNA follows: TGTGCCAGCAGTTTGCGGGGACTAGCGGGAGGGATCGAGCAGTACTTC.